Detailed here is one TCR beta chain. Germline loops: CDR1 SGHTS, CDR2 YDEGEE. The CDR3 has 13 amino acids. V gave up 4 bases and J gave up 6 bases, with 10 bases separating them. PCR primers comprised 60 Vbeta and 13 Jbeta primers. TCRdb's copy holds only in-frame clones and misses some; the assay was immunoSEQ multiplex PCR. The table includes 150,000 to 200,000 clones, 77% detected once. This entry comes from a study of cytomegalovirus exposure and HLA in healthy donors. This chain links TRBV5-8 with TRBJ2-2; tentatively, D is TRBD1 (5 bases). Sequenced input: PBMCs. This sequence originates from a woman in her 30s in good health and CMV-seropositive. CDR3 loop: CASSPAGPGELFF. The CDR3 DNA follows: TGTGCCAGCAGCCCTGCAGGGCCCGGGGAGCTGTTTTTT.